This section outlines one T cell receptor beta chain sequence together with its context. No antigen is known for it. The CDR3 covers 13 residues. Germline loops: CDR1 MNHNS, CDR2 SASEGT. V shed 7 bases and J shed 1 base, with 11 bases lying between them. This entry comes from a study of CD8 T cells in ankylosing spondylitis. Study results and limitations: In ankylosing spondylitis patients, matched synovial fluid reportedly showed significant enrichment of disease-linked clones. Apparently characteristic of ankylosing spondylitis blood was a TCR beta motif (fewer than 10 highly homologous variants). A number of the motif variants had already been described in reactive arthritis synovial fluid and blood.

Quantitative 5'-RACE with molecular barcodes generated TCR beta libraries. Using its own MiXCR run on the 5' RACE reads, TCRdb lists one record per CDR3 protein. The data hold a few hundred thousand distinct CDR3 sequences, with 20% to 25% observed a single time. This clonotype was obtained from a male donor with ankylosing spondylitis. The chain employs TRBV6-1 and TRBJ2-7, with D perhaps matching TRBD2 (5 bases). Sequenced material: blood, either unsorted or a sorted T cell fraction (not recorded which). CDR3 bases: TGTGCCAGCAAGTGGCGGGCTTCCTACGAGCAGTACTTC. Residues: CASKWRASYEQYF.